The entry below gives a single T cell receptor (beta chain) sequence along with its context. Its antigen is still unknown. The assay was immunoSEQ multiplex PCR, and TCRdb's table has in-frame clones only and misses some. Of 60,000 to 65,000 clones in the sample, roughly 84% were seen once. This sample was included in a study of OX40 agonist ivuxolimab in advanced cancers. Looking at the study overall: With ivuxolimab, an agonistic anti-OX40 (CD134) antibody, patients were treated.

Germline V gives CDR1 SGHRS, CDR2 YFSETQ. This CDR3 has 14 amino acids. The study's findings and limits: Some nonresponders likewise displayed low normalized T-cell clonal expansion. CD4+ and CD8+ blood T cells expanded clonally by week 6 at 0.1 to 3.0 mg/kg.

Source: CD4+ or CD8+ T cells sorted from blood, taken in a trial of the OX40 agonist ivuxolimab. The source of this sequence is an adult with an advanced solid tumor such as melanoma, head and neck, liver or kidney cancer. This chain uses TRBV5-1 with TRBJ2-5; D is undetermined. The better agreement between TRBJ2-7 and the DNA end casts doubt on the J call. The CDR3 protein is CASSLDGPRYEQYF. CDR3 in DNA: TGCGCCAGCAGCTTGGACGGCCCTCGCTACGAGCAGTACTTC.